What follows is one TCR beta chain and its context. Authors' data handling: Estimated nucleated cell counts came from reference gene primer amplification. Measured with immunoSEQ multiplex PCR; TCRdb has only the in-frame clones, and not every one. V, J and clone size are those of that table, while D and trimming were read from the DNA. The repertoire consists of about 300,000 clones, with 70% to 90% occurring once and the leading ten covering approximately 5%. This sample stems from a study of blood T cell repertoires in COVID-19. V was pared by 3 bases and J by 7 bases, with 6 bases of the junction left unmatched. Germline V gives CDR1 SGHRS, CDR2 YFSETQ. This CDR3 spans 14 amino acids. Residents of approximately 25 US areas, aged roughly 18 to 89 years, made up the participants. The study counted Cohort 3 donors as recovered given two negative PCRs, clearance, or symptom resolution.

J is TRBJ2-1 and V is TRBV5-1, with 8 nucleotides matching TRBD1. This receptor was obtained from a woman younger than 45 who had recovered from COVID-19. Sequencing input: PBMCs or T cells enriched from blood (not recorded which). The CDR3 loop reads CASSSDRARNEQFF. The CDR3 nucleotides read TGCGCCAGCAGCTCGGACAGGGCGCGGAATGAGCAGTTCTTC.